This is a list of T cell receptor beta chains from one sample in a study of cytomegalovirus exposure and HLA in healthy donors. Produced via immunoSEQ multiplex PCR; TCRdb's table is partial and in-frame only. The sample has 65,000 to 85,000 clones, around 86% seen once. Input material: PBMCs. The source is a woman aged 25-40 years in good health and CMV-seronegative. Each CDR3 is given with its conserved first and last residue. The order of the fields is CDR3 protein, CDR3 length, V gene, J gene.

CDR3: CASSQPLRQGYNSPLHF; length: 17; V: TRBV4-3; J: TRBJ1-6
CDR3: CASSPGVGGTSGRAYEQYF; length: 19; V: TRBV10-1; J: TRBJ2-7
CDR3: CASRATDSGYTF; length: 12; V: TRBV6-1; J: TRBJ1-2
CDR3: CAWSGTADTQYF; length: 12; V: TRBV30; J: TRBJ2-3
CDR3: CASSPSGRPTDTQYF; length: 15; V: TRBV18; J: TRBJ2-3
CDR3: CASSQEQEGEKLFF; length: 14; V: TRBV4-2; J: TRBJ1-4
CDR3: CASSSDRGGSPLHF; length: 14; V: TRBV5-6; J: TRBJ1-6
CDR3: CASSPPTSSAYEQYF; length: 15; V: TRBV19; J: TRBJ2-7
CDR3: CASSRTGGIEKLFF; length: 14; V: TRBV7-6; J: TRBJ1-4
CDR3: CASSIIGGPYEQYF; length: 14; V: TRBV19; J: TRBJ2-7
CDR3: CASSFSGSLNEQFF; length: 14; V: TRBV7-2; J: TRBJ2-1
CDR3: CASSRLGETTNEKLFF; length: 16; V: TRBV4-2; J: TRBJ1-4
CDR3: CASSIGGATNEKLFF; length: 15; V: TRBV19; J: TRBJ1-4
CDR3: CASSKGLAELQETQYF; length: 16; V: TRBV19; J: TRBJ2-5
CDR3: CSALPRQGFSGANVLTF; length: 17; V: TRBV29-1; J: TRBJ2-6
CDR3: CASRVQTGAHTEAFF; length: 15; V: TRBV2; J: TRBJ1-1
CDR3: CASSLSGAEQYF; length: 12; V: TRBV5-1; J: TRBJ2-7
CDR3: CASSQIEVAPYNEQFF; length: 16; V: TRBV14; J: TRBJ2-1
CDR3: CASSPFSSQGYEQYF; length: 15; V: TRBV18; J: TRBJ2-7
CDR3: CASSRGTSGREGEQFF; length: 16; V: TRBV7-9; J: TRBJ2-1
CDR3: CASRVRQNQPQHF; length: 13; V: TRBV7-2; J: TRBJ1-5
CDR3: CASSPQGSTDTQYF; length: 14; V: TRBV18; J: TRBJ2-3
CDR3: CASSSPGGISSYEQYF; length: 16; V: TRBV11-1; J: TRBJ2-7
CDR3: CASSSGSYEQYF; length: 12; V: TRBV27; J: TRBJ2-7
CDR3: CASRQGQETQYF; length: 12; V: TRBV14; J: TRBJ2-5
CDR3: CASTGRGRLSDTQYF; length: 15; V: TRBV28; J: TRBJ2-3
CDR3: CASRPMTSGRETQYF; length: 15; V: TRBV6-5; J: TRBJ2-5
CDR3: CASRVPGQKNIQYF; length: 14; V: TRBV28; J: TRBJ2-4
CDR3: CASSPTGNTEAFF; length: 13; V: TRBV18; J: TRBJ1-1
CDR3: CASSPQGTANTGELFF; length: 16; V: TRBV7-2; J: TRBJ2-2
CDR3: CASSNPGTGELFF; length: 13; V: TRBV5-4; J: TRBJ2-2
CDR3: CASSVGTSGSYEQYF; length: 15; V: TRBV5-1; J: TRBJ2-7
CDR3: CASSLKGGRASTDTQYF; length: 17; V: TRBV13; J: TRBJ2-3
CDR3: CASSLGGSPQETQYF; length: 15; V: TRBV7-6; J: TRBJ2-5
CDR3: CASQQGPNYGYTF; length: 13; V: TRBV19; J: TRBJ1-2
CDR3: CSAYYNEQFF; length: 10; V: TRBV20-1; J: TRBJ2-1
CDR3: CASSVGQGNYGYTF; length: 14; V: TRBV2; J: TRBJ1-2
CDR3: CSVGGASGRTGELFF; length: 15; V: TRBV29-1; J: TRBJ2-2
CDR3: CASSLGPDQETQYF; length: 14; V: TRBV13; J: TRBJ2-5
CDR3: CASSDTVAYNSPLHF; length: 15; V: TRBV2; J: TRBJ1-6
CDR3: CASSLNWGQGREQYF; length: 15; V: TRBV7-2; J: TRBJ2-7
CDR3: CASSDSMASGTSTDTQYF; length: 18; V: TRBV6-4; J: TRBJ2-3
CDR3: CASSQDLGGTGTDTQYF; length: 17; V: TRBV4-3; J: TRBJ2-3
CDR3: CSSSFLGSGLPYEQYF; length: 16; V: TRBV7-9; J: TRBJ2-7
CDR3: CASSPTSGSTDTQYF; length: 15; V: TRBV6-4; J: TRBJ2-3
CDR3: CSARSGRLFF; length: 10; V: TRBV20-1; J: TRBJ2-1
CDR3: CASSEEGWGLAGVYEQYF; length: 18; V: TRBV6-1; J: TRBJ2-7